This TCR beta chain comes out of a study of cytomegalovirus exposure and HLA in healthy donors. General observations from the study: Cytomegalovirus-associated TCR beta chains were listed, numbering over 150.

As regards this clone: The antigen is unknown.

The repertoire was sequenced with immunoSEQ multiplex PCR; TCRdb's copy has only in-frame clones and lacks some. The sample contains more than 300,000 clones, just over 85% of which appear only once. The V gene end was trimmed by 7 bases and the J gene end by 1 base; junction bases not matched to a gene: 7. The CDR3 totals 14 residues. Germline V gene lookup returns CDR1 LNHDA and CDR2 SQIVND (reference sequence). Sequenced input: PBMCs. V usage is TRBV19 and J usage is TRBJ2-7; 7 nucleotides align to TRBD1. The receptor was isolated from a woman under 30 in good health and CMV-seronegative. The CDR3 is CASIGEGASYEQYF. The CDR3 DNA reads TGTGCCAGTATTGGAGAGGGGGCGTCCTACGAGCAGTACTTC.